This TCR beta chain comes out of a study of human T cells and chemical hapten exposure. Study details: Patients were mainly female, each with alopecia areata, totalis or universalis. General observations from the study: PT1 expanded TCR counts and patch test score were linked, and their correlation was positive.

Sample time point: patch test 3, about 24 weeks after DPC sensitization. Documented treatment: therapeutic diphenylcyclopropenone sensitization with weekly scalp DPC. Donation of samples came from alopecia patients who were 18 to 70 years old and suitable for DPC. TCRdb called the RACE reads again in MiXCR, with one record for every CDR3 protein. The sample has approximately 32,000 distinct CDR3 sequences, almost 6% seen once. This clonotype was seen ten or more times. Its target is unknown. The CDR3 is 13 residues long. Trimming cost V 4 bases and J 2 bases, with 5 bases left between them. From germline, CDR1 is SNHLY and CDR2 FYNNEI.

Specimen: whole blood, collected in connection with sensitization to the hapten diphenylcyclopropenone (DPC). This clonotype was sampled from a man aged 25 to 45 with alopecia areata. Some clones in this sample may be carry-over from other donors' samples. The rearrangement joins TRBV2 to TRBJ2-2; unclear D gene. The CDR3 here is CASSGSNTGELFF. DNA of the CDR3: TGTGCCAGCAGTGGGAGTAACACCGGGGAGCTGTTTTTT.